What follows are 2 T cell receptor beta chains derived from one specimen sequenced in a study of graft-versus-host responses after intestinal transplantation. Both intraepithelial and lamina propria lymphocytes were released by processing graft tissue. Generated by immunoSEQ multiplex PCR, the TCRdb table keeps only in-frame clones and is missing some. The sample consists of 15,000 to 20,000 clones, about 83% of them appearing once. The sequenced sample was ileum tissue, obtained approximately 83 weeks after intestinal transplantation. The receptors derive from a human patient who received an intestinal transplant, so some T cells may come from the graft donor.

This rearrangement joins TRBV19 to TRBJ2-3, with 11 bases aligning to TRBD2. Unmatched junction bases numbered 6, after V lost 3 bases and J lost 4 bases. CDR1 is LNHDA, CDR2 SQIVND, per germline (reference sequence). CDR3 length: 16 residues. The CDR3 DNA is TGTGCCAGTAGTATTCCTAGCGGGGGGCGGCCAGATACGCAGTATTTT. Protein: CASSIPSGGRPDTQYF.

Written as DNA, the CDR3 is TGTGCCAGCAGCGGGGGTAAAAGGATTGACATTCAGTACTTC. The encoded protein is CASSGGKRIDIQYF. The rearrangement uses TRBV9 and TRBJ2-4; D uncertain. V lost 3 bases and J 8 bases, leaving 15 bases between the germline ends. Germline V gene lookup returns CDR1 SGDLS and CDR2 YYNGEE. CDR3 length: 14 amino acids.